This T cell receptor (beta chain) was sequenced during a study of long-term antiretroviral therapy in people with HIV. None of the participants with HIV were treated outside the United States. Germline CDR1 SGHRS, CDR2 YFSETQ. V lost 0 bases and J 5 bases, leaving 8 bases between the germline ends. This CDR3 spans 14 amino acids. This clone was counted between two and nine times. This was the immunoSEQ v3.0 assay at survey level. Assay used: immunoSEQ multiplex PCR; TCRdb lists only in-frame clones, some missing. The sample contains roughly 28,000 clones, 93% of which appear only once. The chain recombines TRBV5-1 with TRBJ1-4, with D uncertain. The sequencing here drew on unsorted PBMCs, taken 6.2 years after starting antiretroviral therapy. This TCR was sampled from a man aged 40-49 years with HIV. Here the CDR3 DNA reads TGCGCCAGCAGCTTGGACGGGGTGAATGAAAAACTGTTTTTT. Its translation is CASSLDGVNEKLFF.